Each of the 20 T cell receptor beta chains below was sequenced from the same sample in a study of spatial heterogeneity in lung cancer. A single record per CDR3 protein comes from TCRdb applying MiXCR to the 5' RACE reads. The sample carries 4,000 to 5,000 distinct CDR3 sequences, about a sixth recorded once. This sample's time point: sample taken at primary tumor resection. No cell sorting; template was whole RNA from tumor, lung tissue or PBMC. This specimen was normal lung tissue next to the tumor, taken at surgery. The receptors come from a male donor with early-stage non-small cell lung cancer.

Judged by abundance, this clonotype is medium-sized (0.01 to 0.1%). The chain employs TRBV24-1 and TRBJ2-1, with 13 positions matching TRBD2. CDR1 KGHDR and CDR2 SFDVKD come from the germline V gene. The CDR3 totals 19 residues. J lost 8 bases, V lost 2 bases, and 14 bases had no gene match. In DNA form, the CDR3 reads TGTGCCACCAGTGATTGGGGCCCCGGGACTAGCGGGAAGAGTGATGAGCAGTTCTTC. As protein: CATSDWGPGTSGKSDEQFF.

As for this clonotype: Since a much larger clone is just one base distant, this may be a read error. V usage is TRBV11-2 and J usage is TRBJ1-1, with TRBD1 as a possible D gene (5 bases). Germline V gives CDR1 SGHAT, CDR2 FQNNGV. Trimming took 5 bases from V and 8 from J, leaving 24 bases between them. The CDR3 extends over 16 amino acids. CDR3 loop: CASSAHSGSGPGEAFF. DNA of the CDR3: TGTGCCAGCAGCGCCCACTCCGGGTCAGGGCCGGGGGAAGCTTTCTTT.

By proportion, this clonotype is medium-sized. The chain combines TRBV27 with TRBJ1-5; 8 bases are a match to TRBD1. The CDR3 has 17 amino acids. The V segment lost 0 bases and the J segment 4 bases; nucleotides outside the gene matches: 8. Germline CDR1 and CDR2: MNHEY and SMNVEV (reference sequence). DNA of the CDR3: TGTGCCAGCAGTTTATCGGGAGGGGGGACAGGAAATCAGCCCCAGCATTTT. This encodes CASSLSGGGTGNQPQHF.

Within the sample, this clonotype is medium-sized. V gene TRBV24-1 combines with J gene TRBJ1-5; D may be TRBD1 (6 bases). This CDR3 is 14 amino acids long. V shed 9 bases and J shed 6 bases, with 17 bases lying between them. The germline V gene has CDR1 KGHDR and CDR2 SFDVKD. CDR3 loop: CATAEGRGTQPQHF. The DNA of the CDR3 is TGTGCCACCGCGGAAGGGAGGGGGACTCAGCCCCAGCATTTT.

This clonotype counts as medium-sized. The chain links TRBV19 to TRBJ2-2; D assignment may be TRBD1 or TRBD2 (6 bases each). The CDR3 runs to 17 residues. From germline, CDR1 is LNHDA and CDR2 SQIVND (reference sequence). V was cut by 5 bases and J by 5 bases, with 21 bases left in between. The chain's CDR3 is CASSEGRGPAGTGELFF. The CDR3 coding sequence is TGTGCCAGTAGTGAGGGACGGGGGCCCGCTGGTACCGGGGAGCTGTTTTTT.

By frequency in the sample, this clonotype is medium-sized. The chain carries TRBV28 and TRBJ2-3; D might be TRBD2 (5 bases). The CDR3 covers 16 residues. CDR1 and CDR2 from the germline V gene are MDHEN and SYDVKM. Trimming removed 5 bases at V and 0 bases at J, with 15 bases between. CDR3 sequence: CASSPPTAASTDTQYF. The CDR3 DNA reads TGTGCCAGCAGTCCTCCAACAGCGGCCAGCACAGATACGCAGTATTTT. Full variable domain (remainder filled in from reference TRBV28 and TRBJ2-3): DVKVTQSSRYLVKRTGEKVFLECVQDMDHENMFWYRQDPGLGLRLIYFSYDVKMKEKGDIPEGYSVSREKKERFSLILESASTNQTSMYLCASSPPTAASTDTQYFGPGTRLTVL.

By proportion, this clonotype is medium-sized. The gene calls are TRBV20-1 and TRBJ1-2; D uncertain. Trimming took off 6 bases at V and 2 bases at J, with 13 bases between the two ends. The germline V gene encodes CDR1 DFQATT and CDR2 SNEGSKA (reference sequence). The CDR3 extends over 13 amino acids. Here the CDR3 DNA reads TGCAGTGCCCACCTGTGGGAGAACTATGGCTACACCTTC. This encodes CSAHLWENYGYTF.

Concerning this clonotype itself: A much larger clonotype is one base distant, so this may be a read error. Since no conserved phenylalanine or tryptophan closes the CDR3, a read error is the likely cause. The chain links TRBV20-1 to TRBJ2-6; TRBD2 agrees at 11 bases. The CDR3 contains 19 residues. The V segment lost 1 base and the J segment 0 bases; nucleotides outside the gene matches: 8. Germline V gives CDR1 DFQATT, CDR2 SNEGSKA (reference sequence). CDR3 nucleotide sequence: TGCAGTGCTAGAGGGCTAGCGGGAGGCGTACCCTCTGGGGCCAACGTCCTGACTTCC. This sequence encodes CSARGLAGGVPSGANVLTS.

The chain links TRBV11-3 to TRBJ2-2, with 8 bases identical to TRBD1. The germline V gene has CDR1 SGHNT and CDR2 YENEEA. This CDR3 is 14 amino acids long. V shed 5 bases, J shed 6 bases, and the junction held 5 bases outside the gene matches. In DNA form, the CDR3 reads TGTGCCAGCAGCACTCGGACAGGGTCCGGGGAGCTGTTTTTT. Residues: CASSTRTGSGELFF.

This chain uses TRBV28 with TRBJ2-3; D gene unclear. V was pared by 2 bases and J by 2 bases, with 8 bases between. This CDR3 region has 14 residues. From germline, CDR1 is MDHEN and CDR2 SYDVKM. CDR3 amino acids: CASSLGINTDTQYF. The CDR3 DNA reads as TGTGCCAGCAGTTTAGGGATTAACACAGATACGCAGTATTTT.

This clonotype is labeled as medium-sized. V is TRBV20-1 and J is TRBJ1-4; no clear D gene. Per the germline V gene, CDR1 is DFQATT and CDR2 is SNEGSKA (reference sequence). This CDR3 is 15 amino acids long. V was trimmed by 7 bases and J by 2 bases, leaving 17 bases between them. The CDR3 region is CSVREWQLTNEKLFF. The CDR3 bases are TGCAGTGTGAGGGAGTGGCAACTGACTAATGAAAAACTGTTTTTT.

This clonotype was counted ten times or more. The chain uses TRBV28 and TRBJ1-1; 7 positions agree with TRBD1. Germline V gene sequence: CDR1 MDHEN, CDR2 SYDVKM. V was clipped by 4 bases and J by 3 bases; unmatched bases: 5. The CDR3 is 14 residues long. The CDR3 DNA reads as TGTGCCAGCAGTTCCCCTGACAGGGACACTGAAGCTTTCTTT. This sequence encodes CASSSPDRDTEAFF.

The chain couples TRBV20-1 to TRBJ2-3; 8 bases match TRBD2. This CDR3 is built from 14 residues. In germline, CDR1 is DFQATT, CDR2 SNEGSKA (reference sequence). Trimming at V came to 4 bases and at J to 0 bases, leaving 3 bases not matched to a gene. CDR3 nucleotides: TGCAGTGCTATTAGCGGGGATAGCACAGATACGCAGTATTTT. The encoded protein is CSAISGDSTDTQYF.

This clonotype appeared many times. The chain couples TRBV4-2 to TRBJ2-1; 11 positions agree with TRBD2. Germline V lookup: CDR1 LGHNA, CDR2 YNFKEQ. V was pared by 4 bases and J by 5 bases, with 7 bases of the junction left unmatched. The CDR3 is 16 residues long. As DNA, the CDR3 is TGTGCCAGCAGCCCCCTCGGGACTAGCGGAGACAATGAGCAGTTCTTC. Its protein product is CASSPLGTSGDNEQFF.

This clonotype is medium-sized. This rearrangement joins TRBV6-6 to TRBJ2-7, with a weak D call TRBD2 (6 bases). The CDR3 totals 15 residues. Trimming removed 6 bases at V and 0 bases at J, with 15 bases between. The germline V gene encodes CDR1 MNHNY and CDR2 SVGAGI (reference sequence). For the CDR3, the DNA is TGTGCCAGCAGCTCCCGAGCCGGGAGCTCCTACGAGCAGTACTTC. This sequence encodes CASSSRAGSSYEQYF.

The chain employs TRBV11-2 and TRBJ2-1; D possibly corresponds to TRBD2 (6 bases). Germline CDR1 SGHAT, CDR2 FQNNGV. The CDR3 length is 15 residues. V gave up 5 bases and J gave up 5 bases, with 16 bases separating them. The CDR3 reads CASSPRTNLNNEQFF. The DNA of the CDR3 is TGTGCCAGCAGCCCTCGGACTAACCTAAACAATGAGCAGTTCTTC.

By its share, this clonotype is medium-sized. The chain combines TRBV5-1 with TRBJ2-1; D may be TRBD2 (6 bases). V lost 2 bases and J 7 bases, leaving 16 bases between the germline ends. The CDR3 totals 15 residues. The V gene's germline CDR1 is SGHRS and CDR2 YFSETQ. CDR3 DNA sequence: TGCGCCAGCAGCTTCAGCGGGCCCCGCCTGAATGAGCAGTTCTTC. Translating gives CASSFSGPRLNEQFF. The whole variable domain, filled in from reference TRBV5-1 and TRBJ2-1, reads KAGVTQTPRYLIKTRGQQVTLSCSPISGHRSVSWYQQTPGQGLQFLFEYFSETQRNKGNFPGRFSGRQFSNSRSEMNVSTLELGDSALYLCASSFSGPRLNEQFFGPGTRLTVL.

In its sample, this clonotype ranks as medium-sized. The chain carries TRBV3-1 and TRBJ2-7, with D perhaps matching TRBD1 or TRBD2 (5 bases each). This CDR3 is 13 amino acids long. V lost 1 base and J lost 7, with 11 bases in between. The germline gives CDR1 LGHDT, CDR2 YNNKEL (reference sequence). This chain's CDR3 is CASSQVRGGEQYV. Written as DNA, the CDR3 is TGTGCCAGCAGCCAAGTACGGGGCGGGGAGCAGTACGTC.

This clonotype is labeled as medium-sized. The chain has TRBV19 and TRBJ1-2; TRBD1 agrees at 7 bases. Germline-derived CDR1 and CDR2 are LNHDA and SQIVND (reference sequence). The ends lost 5 bases at V and 7 bases at J; junction bases unmatched: 16. The CDR3 is made up of 16 amino acids. The chain's CDR3 is CASSPPGQRAGSGYTF. The CDR3 coding sequence is TGTGCCAGTAGTCCACCGGGACAGCGTGCTGGGAGTGGCTACACCTTC.

This clonotype is medium-sized by share. The V call is TRBV5-6, the J call TRBJ2-3, with D possibly being TRBD2 (5 bases). Germline lookup yields CDR1 SGHDT and CDR2 YYEEEE. With 4 bases removed from V and 2 bases from J, the gap between germline ends came to 14 bases. This CDR3 is 15 amino acids long. The DNA of the CDR3 is TGTGCCAGCAGCCAAGTGGCGGGTCTCACAGATACGCAGTATTTT. This codes for CASSQVAGLTDTQYF.